This TCR beta chain was sequenced during a study of cytomegalovirus exposure and HLA in healthy donors. This CDR3 has 15 residues. Germline assignment: CDR1 SGHKS and CDR2 YYEKEE (reference sequence). V was shortened by 5 bases and J by 1 base, with 14 bases between the two germline ends. Regarding the study as a whole: More clonal expansion characterized HLA-associated TCR beta chains than equally common others in a later analysis. Presence/absence analyses assumed roughly uniform sequencing depth across donors, which may not hold. Most sequenced TCRs were rare (though some public TCRs occurred in many donors).

With 60 Vbeta and 13 Jbeta primers, the PCR was carried out. Sequenced by immunoSEQ multiplex PCR; TCRdb stores in-frame clones only, minus some. The data show 140,000 to 150,000 clones, with 88% seen just once and roughly 0.5% held by the top ten. With regard to this clone: What it binds is not known.

Participants comprised healthy donors of bone marrow. The gene calls are TRBV5-5 and TRBJ2-3; TRBD2 might be the D (5 bases). Specimen: PBMCs. The TCR originated in a woman in her forties in good health and CMV-seronegative. CDR3 nucleotide sequence: TGTGCCAGCAGGGAACTATGGGGAGGCACAGATACGCAGTATTTT. Translation: CASRELWGGTDTQYF.